Below, 20 T cell receptor beta chains from the same sample are listed, as sequenced in a study of blood T cell repertoires in COVID-19. Profiling relied on immunoSEQ multiplex PCR, and the TCRdb table lists in-frame clones only, not all of them. The table has 200,000 to 300,000 clones, 65% to 90% seen once. The sample consisted of peripheral blood. The receptors originated from a man aged 25-45 years with active or convalescent COVID-19.

The chain's CDR3 is CASSPRGGTNTGELFF. The CDR3 region has the DNA TGTGCCAGCAGCCCGCGCGGGGGAACGAACACCGGGGAGCTGTTTTTT. The V and J genes are TRBV4-2 and TRBJ2-2, with 7 bases lining up with TRBD2. The germline V gene encodes CDR1 LGHNA and CDR2 YNFKEQ. The CDR3 runs 16 residues. V lost 4 bases, J lost 0 bases, and 5 bases stayed unmatched.

This chain links TRBV7-3 with TRBJ2-5; 7 nucleotides align to TRBD2. This CDR3 region has 15 residues. From germline, CDR1 is SGHTA and CDR2 FQGTGA. V was clipped by 0 bases and J by 3 bases; unmatched bases: 4. DNA of the CDR3: TGTGCCAGCAGCTTAACGGGCGGGAGAGAAGAGACCCAGTACTTC. It is translated as CASSLTGGREETQYF.

The CDR3 DNA is TGTGCCAGCAGCGTAGCTCCGACAGGGGATAATGGCTACACCTTC. Encoded protein: CASSVAPTGDNGYTF. This chain uses TRBV9 with TRBJ1-2; 8 bases map to TRBD1. Germline lookup yields CDR1 SGDLS and CDR2 YYNGEE. The CDR3 spans 15 residues. V lost 0 bases to trimming and J lost 6 bases; unmatched junction nucleotides: 7.

The rearrangement links TRBV5-1 to TRBJ1-2, with D possibly matching TRBD1 (5 bases). Trimming removed 0 bases from V and 4 bases from J, with 10 bases in between. From germline, CDR1 is SGHRS and CDR2 YFSETQ. CDR3 length: 14 amino acids. CDR3 loop: CASSLDQTAYGYTF. The CDR3 region has the DNA TGCGCCAGCAGCTTGGACCAGACAGCCTATGGCTACACCTTC.

The V call is TRBV7-8, the J call TRBJ1-1; the D is unclear. The germline gives CDR1 SGHVS, CDR2 FQNEAQ. The CDR3 spans 13 residues. V lost 0 bases to trimming and J lost 10 bases, with 12 bases between them. As DNA, the CDR3 is TGTGCCAGCAGCTTAGCTCGGGAGGGTTCAGCTTTCTTT. It codes for CASSLAREGSAFF.

The chain couples TRBV2 to TRBJ1-2, with D possibly matching TRBD1 (5 bases). V was shortened by 5 bases and J by 4 bases, with 17 bases between the two germline ends. The CDR3 length is 15 residues. Germline V gene data show CDR1 as SNHLY and CDR2 as FYNNEI. The CDR3 sequence: CASSTIDSPIYGYTF. The CDR3, as DNA: TGTGCCAGCAGTACAATCGACAGTCCTATCTATGGCTACACCTTC.

The CDR3 bases are TGTGCCAGTAGTATAGAAAGGGGCAGGCAGTACTTC. Protein product: CASSIERGRQYF. V gene TRBV19 combines with J gene TRBJ2-7; TRBD1 is a possible D gene (5 bases). Deletions cut 0 bases from V and 9 bases from J, with 9 bases between. The CDR3 is 12 amino acids. Germline values: CDR1 LNHDA, CDR2 SQIVND (reference sequence).

At least ten counts were recorded for this clone. DNA of the CDR3: TGTGCCAGCAGTGACTTAGCCACCGGGGAGCTGTTTTTT. Its translation: CASSDLATGELFF. V gene TRBV6-4 combines with J gene TRBJ2-2; D not resolved. With 1 base removed from V and 4 bases from J, the gap between germline ends came to 4 bases. Germline CDR1 reads MRHNA; CDR2 reads SNTAGT. This CDR3 comprises 13 residues.

The chain links TRBV11-3 to TRBJ2-3; a possible D gene is TRBD2 (7 bases). Germline values: CDR1 SGHNT, CDR2 YENEEA. Trimming took off 3 bases at V and 2 bases at J, with 15 bases between the two ends. There are 16 residues in the CDR3. CDR3 sequence (DNA): TGTGCCAGCAGCTTGGGGGGTGCGGGGGCCACAGATACGCAGTATTTT. Amino acids: CASSLGGAGATDTQYF.

The rearrangement joins TRBV5-5 to TRBJ2-6; D possibly corresponds to TRBD1 (6 bases). Germline assignment: CDR1 SGHKS and CDR2 YYEKEE (reference sequence). The CDR3 spans 18 residues. V dropped 3 bases and J dropped 0 bases, with 16 bases sitting between them. The CDR3 sequence is CASSSPDSRFSGANVLTF. CDR3 nucleotide sequence: TGTGCCAGCAGCTCCCCGGACAGCCGATTCTCTGGGGCCAACGTCCTGACTTTC.

The chain is built from TRBV7-2 and TRBJ2-7, with TRBD2 matching 9 bases. The ends lost 5 bases at V and 2 bases at J; junction bases unmatched: 7. The germline CDR1 and CDR2 sequences are SGHTA and FQGNSA. This CDR3 has 15 residues. CDR3 in DNA: TGTGCCAGCAGCCTAGTGATAGCGGGGGCCTACGAGCAGTACTTC. Translated: CASSLVIAGAYEQYF. The whole variable domain, filled in from reference TRBV7-2 and TRBJ2-7, reads GAGVSQSPSNKVTEKGKDVELRCDPISGHTALYWYRQSLGQGLEFLIYFQGNSAPDKSGLPSDRFSAERTGGSVSTLTIQRTQQEDSAVYLCASSLVIAGAYEQYFGPGTRLTVT.

This sequence joins TRBV11-3 and TRBJ2-1; TRBD2 aligns across 11 bases. The V gene end was trimmed by 4 bases and the J gene end by 4 bases; junction bases not matched to a gene: 6. Germline V gene data show CDR1 as SGHNT and CDR2 as YENEEA. The length of the CDR3 is 16 residues. The CDR3 nucleotides are TGTGCCAGCAGCTCGGAGGCTAGCGGGGGGTACAATGAGCAGTTCTTC. Translated: CASSSEASGGYNEQFF.

The CDR3 sequence: CASSHTSGGAPEQYF. CDR3 nucleotides: TGTGCCAGCAGCCACACTAGCGGGGGGGCACCCGAGCAGTACTTC. The rearrangement links TRBV11-2 to TRBJ2-7, with TRBD2 matching 13 bases. V shed 5 bases, J shed 6 bases, and the junction held 7 bases outside the gene matches. The CDR3 covers 15 residues. Germline V gene data show CDR1 as SGHAT and CDR2 as FQNNGV.

The chain employs TRBV5-4 and TRBJ1-1; D is perhaps TRBD1 (5 bases). This CDR3 is 17 amino acids long. In germline, CDR1 is SGHNT, CDR2 YYREEE (reference sequence). The V gene lost 3 bases and the J gene lost 1 base, with 19 bases spanning the gap. CDR3 protein: CASSSAWQGNGNTEAFF. In DNA, the CDR3 is TGTGCCAGCAGCTCCGCGTGGCAGGGCAACGGGAACACTGAAGCTTTCTTT.

The V call is TRBV4-3, the J call TRBJ2-3; 7 nucleotides align to TRBD1. V dropped 0 bases and J dropped 3; count of bases not matched to a gene: 6. Per the germline V gene, CDR1 is LGHNA and CDR2 is YSLEER. This CDR3 region has 16 residues. The CDR3 region is CASSQDIRGLTDTQYF. The CDR3 coding sequence is TGCGCCAGCAGCCAAGATATAAGGGGGCTTACAGATACGCAGTATTTT.

V gene TRBV4-3 combines with J gene TRBJ1-6, with 7 nucleotides matching TRBD1. Germline V gene data show CDR1 as LGHNA and CDR2 as YSLEER. V lost 6 bases, J lost 10 bases, and 9 bases stayed unmatched. The CDR3 extends over 14 amino acids. Here the CDR3 DNA reads TGCGCCAGCAGTTTAGGGACAGTCCTCTCACCCCTCCACTTT. As protein: CASSLGTVLSPLHF.

The chain has TRBV5-1 and TRBJ2-7; TRBD1 aligns across 7 bases. Germline CDR1 is SGHRS and CDR2 is YFSETQ. After removal of 2 bases from V and 3 bases from J, the junction contained 8 bases not matched to a gene. The CDR3 is 15 residues long. This chain's CDR3 is CASSFVTDRDYEQYF. The CDR3 coding sequence is TGCGCCAGCAGCTTTGTGACCGACAGGGACTACGAGCAGTACTTC.

The sample holds a few counts of this clone. This chain joins TRBV27 and TRBJ1-1; TRBD1 matches at 7 bases. This CDR3 is built from 13 residues. Germline-derived CDR1 and CDR2 are MNHEY and SMNVEV (reference sequence). Trimming removed 5 bases from V and 5 bases from J; junction bases left unmatched: 5. The CDR3 DNA is TGTGCCAGCAGTCAGGGGGTCGGAACTGAAGCTTTCTTT. This translates into CASSQGVGTEAFF.

V and J are TRBV19 and TRBJ1-1; 9 bases are shared with TRBD1. This CDR3 contains 13 residues. Germline V gene lookup returns CDR1 LNHDA and CDR2 SQIVND (reference sequence). Trimming removed 7 bases from V and 5 bases from J; junction bases left unmatched: 5. Written as DNA, the CDR3 is TGTGCCAGTACCAACAGGGGGCGAACTGAAGCTTTCTTT. Protein product: CASTNRGRTEAFF. Combining the CDR3 with reference TRBV19 and TRBJ1-1 gives the whole variable domain DGGITQSPKYLFRKEGQNVTLSCEQNLNHDAMYWYRQDPGQGLRLIYYSQIVNDFQKGDIAEGYSVSREKKESFPLTVTSAQKNPTAFYLCASTNRGRTEAFFGQGTRLTVV.

The chain couples TRBV7-6 to TRBJ1-2, with a tentative D call TRBD1 (6 bases). This CDR3 has 10 amino acids. V was clipped by 10 bases and J by 10 bases, with 13 bases between them. The V gene's germline CDR1 is SGHVS and CDR2 FNYEAQ. The CDR3 sequence is CATNQGSYTF. CDR3 DNA: TGTGCCACCAATCAGGGGTCCTACACCTTC.